This record looks at one T cell receptor (beta chain) sequence and its context. Only one count was recorded for this clone. What antigen it recognizes has not been identified. No quality values exist for individual bases; no much larger clone is one base distant. This specimen comes from a study of cytomegalovirus exposure and HLA in healthy donors (TCRdb year 2017). A note on the overall study: The roughly 650 repertoires of the first cohort and the 110 or so validation repertoires were produced on the same platform, according to a later analysis. The study aimed to test whether cataloging public T cell receptors could reveal signatures of past pathogen exposure. Besides the first cohort of 500 to 700 subjects, a separate validation cohort made up of over 95 different subjects was used. To predict cytomegalovirus infection status, the study combined high-throughput TCR immunosequencing, statistical association of individual TCRs with disease status, and machine learning. What the study reported, not specific to this receptor: The classifier was reported to diagnose cytomegalovirus status with high specificity and sensitivity in both the original and validation cohorts. In vitro tests confirmed that a few of the cytomegalovirus-associated TCR beta chains recognize cytomegalovirus antigens. The authors suggested that the approach could potentially be extended to other disease states and immunological phenotypes. Of the cluster scores, 85% to 95% were above 0 in a later analysis, which found that TCRs clustered in the first cohort also tended to co-occur in the 120 validation repertoires. The validation cohort had no HLA typing available for a later analysis, so co-occurrence within that cohort was assessed over all 120 or so repertoires. Most TCR sequences were seen in very few donors, while some public TCRs were found in many individuals. A total of 164 TCR beta chains were listed by the study as associated with cytomegalovirus.

According to the germline V gene, CDR1 reads SGHTA and CDR2 reads FQGNSA. Here V drops 0 bases and J drops 9 bases, and the junction holds 11 bases not matched to any gene. The CDR3 measures 16 amino acids from cysteine to phenylalanine. Only CDR3 DNA remains: 48 bases, in frame from the first base. The library was produced with the immunoSEQ multiplex PCR assay. From the authors' description of their analysis: To diagnose cytomegalovirus status from the catalog of TCR beta chain sequences, a statistical classification framework was built. Drawn from immuneACCESS, this table holds only the in-frame rearrangements with V and J called that TCRdb kept. Clones are partly lost; checked studies trace under half to an unresolved V gene and leave the rest unexplained. V, J and clone size reflect that table, while D and trimming were determined from the DNA. This sample has 190,000 or so clones in its table, and approximately 84% of those were observed once. In total, the top ten clones hold 2.8% of the sample.

Donors formed part of the validation cohort, which comprised 120 subjects and was distinct from the first cohort of 666 subjects. The sequence links TRBV7-2 to TRBJ2-1; 7 bases in the junction line up with TRBD2. This clonotype originated in a woman aged 18 to 35 in good health and CMV-seropositive. The sample comprised PBMCs. The DNA reads TGTGCCAGCAGCTTAGCGGTAGGGCGCCAGCGGGGTGAGCAGTTCTTC. Its protein is CASSLAVGRQRGEQFF. The full variable domain, with segments outside the CDR3 supplied by the reference TRBV7-2 and TRBJ2-1 proteins, appears as GAGVSQSPSNKVTEKGKDVELRCDPISGHTALYWYRQSLGQGLEFLIYFQGNSAPDKSGLPSDRFSAERTGGSVSTLTIQRTQQEDSAVYLCASSLAVGRQRGEQFFGPGTRLTVL.